This T cell receptor beta chain was recorded in a study of cytomegalovirus exposure and HLA in healthy donors. Regarding the study as a whole: In a later analysis, approximately 18,000 TCR beta sequences were associated with HLA alleles at 0.05 false discovery rate.

About this clone: Its specificity is not known.

Germline CDR1 reads MNHEY; CDR2 reads SMNVEV (reference sequence). Between the trimmed V and J ends, which lost 0 bases and 4 bases, there was a span of 16 bases. The CDR3 extends over 16 amino acids. The PCR employed 60 Vbeta primers together with 13 Jbeta primers. Sequencing was performed with immunoSEQ multiplex PCR; in TCRdb, only in-frame clones are kept and a portion is missing. The sample has about 130,000 clones; around 72% are singletons. The chain couples TRBV27 to TRBJ2-7, with D maybe TRBD1 (6 bases). The specimen sequenced was PBMCs. The origin of this receptor is a man aged 25-40 years in good health and CMV-seronegative. Here the CDR3 reads CASSLSRGHKIYEQYF. The CDR3 region has the DNA TGTGCCAGCAGTTTATCGAGGGGACACAAGATTTACGAGCAGTACTTC.